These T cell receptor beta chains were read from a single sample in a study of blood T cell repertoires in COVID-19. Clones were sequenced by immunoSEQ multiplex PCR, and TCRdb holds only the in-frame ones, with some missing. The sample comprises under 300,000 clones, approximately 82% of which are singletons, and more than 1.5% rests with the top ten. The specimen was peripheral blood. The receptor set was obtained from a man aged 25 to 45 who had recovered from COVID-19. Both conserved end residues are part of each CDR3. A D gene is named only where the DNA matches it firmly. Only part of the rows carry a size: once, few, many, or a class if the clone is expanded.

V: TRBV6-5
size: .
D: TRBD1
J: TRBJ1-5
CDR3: CASSPGQSNQPQHF
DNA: TGTGCCAGCAGCCCGGGACAGTCCAATCAGCCCCAGCATTTT

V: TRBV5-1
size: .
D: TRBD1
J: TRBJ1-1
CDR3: CASGDREEAFF
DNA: TGCGCCAGCGGGGACAGGGAGGAAGCTTTCTTT

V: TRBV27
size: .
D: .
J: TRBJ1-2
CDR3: CASSWLRGAGGYTF
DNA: TGTGCCAGCAGTTGGTTACGGGGGGCTGGGGGCTACACCTTC

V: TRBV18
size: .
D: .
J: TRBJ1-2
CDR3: CASSPLAEGYTF
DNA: TGTGCCAGCTCACCACTGGCGGAAGGCTACACCTTC

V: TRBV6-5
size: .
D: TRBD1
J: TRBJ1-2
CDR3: CASSLETGGSPGYTF
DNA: TGTGCCAGCAGTCTGGAGACAGGGGGCTCGCCTGGCTACACCTTC

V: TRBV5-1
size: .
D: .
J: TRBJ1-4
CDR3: CASSLSGIGEKLFF
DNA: TGCGCCAGCAGCTTGTCAGGGATTGGTGAAAAACTGTTTTTT

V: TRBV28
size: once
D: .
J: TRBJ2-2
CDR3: CASSFRQVRTGELFF
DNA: TGTGCCAGCAGTTTTCGGCAGGTTCGCACCGGGGAGCTGTTTTTT

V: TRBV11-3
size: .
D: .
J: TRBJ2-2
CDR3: CASSWTQGGTGELFF
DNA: TGTGCCAGCAGCTGGACACAGGGGGGGACCGGGGAGCTGTTTTTT

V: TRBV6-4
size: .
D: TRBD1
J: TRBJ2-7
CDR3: CASTLLRTGGSSDEQYF
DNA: TGTGCCAGCACCCTACTTAGGACAGGGGGCTCCTCGGACGAGCAGTACTTC

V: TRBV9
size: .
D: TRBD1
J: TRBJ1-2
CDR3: CASSTPGQGNYGYTF
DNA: TGTGCCAGCAGCACTCCAGGACAGGGTAACTATGGCTACACCTTC

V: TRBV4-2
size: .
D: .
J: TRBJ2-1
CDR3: CASSPPGALYNEQFF
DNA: TGTGCCAGCAGCCCCCCAGGGGCCCTATACAATGAGCAGTTCTTC

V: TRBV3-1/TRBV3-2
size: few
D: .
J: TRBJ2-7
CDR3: CASSLRDAGIYEQYF
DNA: TGTGCCAGCAGCCTTCGAGACGCAGGGATCTACGAGCAGTACTTC

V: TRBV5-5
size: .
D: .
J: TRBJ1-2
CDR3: CASSIELPPTGYTF
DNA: TGTGCCAGCAGCATAGAACTTCCACCTACGGGCTACACCTTC

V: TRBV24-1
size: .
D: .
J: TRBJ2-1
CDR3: CATSEARAGDEQFF
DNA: TGTGCCACCAGTGAGGCGAGGGCTGGGGATGAGCAGTTCTTC

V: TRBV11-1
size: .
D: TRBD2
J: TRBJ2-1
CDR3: CASSHGLAGYNEQFF
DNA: TGTGCCAGCAGCCACGGACTAGCGGGGTACAATGAGCAGTTCTTC

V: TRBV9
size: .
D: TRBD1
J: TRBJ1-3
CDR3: CASSVAWDSSGNTIYF
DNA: TGTGCCAGCAGCGTAGCTTGGGACAGCTCTGGAAACACCATATATTTT

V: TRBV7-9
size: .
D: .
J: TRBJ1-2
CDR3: CASSLDRVNYGYTF
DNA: TGTGCCAGCAGCTTAGACAGGGTTAACTATGGCTACACCTTC

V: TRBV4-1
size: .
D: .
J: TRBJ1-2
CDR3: CASSPSIVNSNYGYTF
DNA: TGCGCCAGCAGCCCCTCGATTGTGAACTCTAACTATGGCTACACCTTC

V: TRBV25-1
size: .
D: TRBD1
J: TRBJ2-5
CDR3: CASSEFGTGRDETQYF
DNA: TGTGCCAGCAGTGAATTTGGGACAGGGAGGGACGAGACCCAGTACTTC

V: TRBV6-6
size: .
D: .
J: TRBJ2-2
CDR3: CASAGSPGGELFF
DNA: TGTGCCAGCGCGGGGTCTCCGGGGGGGGAGCTGTTTTTT

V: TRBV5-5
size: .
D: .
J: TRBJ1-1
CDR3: CASRAMNTEAFF
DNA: TGTGCCAGCAGAGCTATGAACACTGAAGCTTTCTTT

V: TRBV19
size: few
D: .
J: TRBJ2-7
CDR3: CASSMGGPEQYF
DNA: TGTGCCAGTAGTATGGGGGGGCCCGAGCAGTACTTC

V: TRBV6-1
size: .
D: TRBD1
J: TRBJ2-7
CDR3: CASSEATGTGAFEQYF
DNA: TGTGCCAGCAGTGAAGCGACCGGGACAGGGGCTTTCGAGCAGTACTTC

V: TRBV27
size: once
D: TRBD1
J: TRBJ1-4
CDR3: CASSAARGRLANEKLFF
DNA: TGTGCCAGCAGTGCCGCCAGGGGGCGTCTAGCTAATGAAAAACTGTTTTTT